This is a list of T cell receptor beta chains from one sample in a study of blood T cell repertoires in COVID-19. TCRdb keeps only in-frame clones here, not all; method: immunoSEQ multiplex PCR. Of about 300,000 clones listed, approximately 85% are singletons. The sequenced material came from peripheral blood. The receptors shown here come from a woman in her 50s with acute or convalescent COVID-19. CDR3s include the opening cysteine and the closing phenylalanine or tryptophan. The order of the fields is D gene, V gene, J gene, CDR3 length, clone size, CDR3 DNA, CDR3 protein. D genes are given only for firm matches. Clone size is stated in some rows and not others, as once, few, many or a class when expanded.

d_call: TRBD2; v_call: TRBV18; j_call: TRBJ2-7; cdr3_length: 16; clone_size: NA; cdr3_nt: TGTGCCAGCTCCACTGCTGGGACTAGCGGAGGCTACGAGCAGTACTTC; cdr3_aa: CASSTAGTSGGYEQYF
d_call: NA; v_call: TRBV18; j_call: TRBJ1-2; cdr3_length: 15; clone_size: NA; cdr3_nt: TGTGCCAGCTCAGTAGACAGTGCGTTGGACTATGGCTACACCTTC; cdr3_aa: CASSVDSALDYGYTF
d_call: NA; v_call: TRBV19; j_call: TRBJ1-1; cdr3_length: 13; clone_size: few; cdr3_nt: TGTGCCACCACTCGGGCGGGGAACACTGAAGCTTTCTTT; cdr3_aa: CATTRAGNTEAFF
d_call: TRBD1; v_call: TRBV24-1; j_call: TRBJ1-1; cdr3_length: 16; clone_size: once; cdr3_nt: TGTGCCACCAGTGATTCGCGGACAGGTGGGAACACTGAAGCTTTCTTT; cdr3_aa: CATSDSRTGGNTEAFF
d_call: TRBD1; v_call: TRBV11-3; j_call: TRBJ2-4; cdr3_length: 13; clone_size: NA; cdr3_nt: TGTGCCAGCAGCTTAGGGGGACAGGGCCCCCAGTACTTC; cdr3_aa: CASSLGGQGPQYF
d_call: NA; v_call: TRBV27; j_call: TRBJ2-7; cdr3_length: 14; clone_size: NA; cdr3_nt: TGTGCCTTAAGGCGGCTCATCAAAATCTACGAGCAGTACTTC; cdr3_aa: CALRRLIKIYEQYF
d_call: NA; v_call: TRBV2; j_call: TRBJ1-5; cdr3_length: 18; clone_size: NA; cdr3_nt: TGTGCCAGCAGTGAGCAGGTGTTTCCCCTTTATAGCAATCAGCCCCAGCATTTT; cdr3_aa: CASSEQVFPLYSNQPQHF
d_call: TRBD2; v_call: TRBV28; j_call: TRBJ2-3; cdr3_length: 16; clone_size: NA; cdr3_nt: TGTGCCAGCAGTTTCGGGTCCGGGACTAGCGGGACCACGCAGTATTTT; cdr3_aa: CASSFGSGTSGTTQYF
d_call: TRBD1; v_call: TRBV27; j_call: TRBJ1-3; cdr3_length: 15; clone_size: few; cdr3_nt: TGTGCCAGCACCTCCCAGGGGGCGCATCGAAACACCATATATTTT; cdr3_aa: CASTSQGAHRNTIYF
d_call: NA; v_call: TRBV7-3; j_call: TRBJ2-1; cdr3_length: 15; clone_size: once; cdr3_nt: TGTGCCAGCAGCCCCCGACGGAGCTCCTACAATGAGCAGTTCTTC; cdr3_aa: CASSPRRSSYNEQFF
d_call: NA; v_call: TRBV11-2; j_call: TRBJ2-3; cdr3_length: 16; clone_size: NA; cdr3_nt: TGTGCCAGCAGCTTAGTCCTTGGGACATCAACAGATACGCAGTATTTT; cdr3_aa: CASSLVLGTSTDTQYF
d_call: NA; v_call: TRBV12-3/TRBV12-4; j_call: TRBJ1-5; cdr3_length: 13; clone_size: NA; cdr3_nt: TGTGCCAGCAGTTTCGTAGGCAATCAGCCCCAGCATTTT; cdr3_aa: CASSFVGNQPQHF
d_call: NA; v_call: TRBV5-1; j_call: TRBJ2-7; cdr3_length: 12; clone_size: NA; cdr3_nt: TGCGCCAGCAGCTTGGGTACCTACGAGCAGTACTTC; cdr3_aa: CASSLGTYEQYF
d_call: TRBD2; v_call: TRBV27; j_call: TRBJ2-7; cdr3_length: 16; clone_size: few; cdr3_nt: TGTGCCAGCAGTTTGGCGACTAGCGGCATTACCTACGAGCAGTACTTC; cdr3_aa: CASSLATSGITYEQYF
d_call: TRBD1; v_call: TRBV7-7; j_call: TRBJ2-1; cdr3_length: 13; clone_size: NA; cdr3_nt: TGTGCTAGCAGCTTGGACAGGCACAATGAGCAGTTCTTC; cdr3_aa: CASSLDRHNEQFF
d_call: TRBD2; v_call: TRBV5-1; j_call: TRBJ2-6; cdr3_length: 15; clone_size: NA; cdr3_nt: TGCGCCAGCAAGCGGGAGAGCTCTGGGGCCAACGTCCTGACTTTC; cdr3_aa: CASKRESSGANVLTF
d_call: NA; v_call: TRBV7-9; j_call: TRBJ2-7; cdr3_length: 15; clone_size: NA; cdr3_nt: TGTGCCAGCAGCTTATTTGGTCAGGGGGGCTACGAGCAGTACTTC; cdr3_aa: CASSLFGQGGYEQYF
d_call: NA; v_call: TRBV20-1; j_call: TRBJ2-2; cdr3_length: 14; clone_size: NA; cdr3_nt: TGCAGTGCTAGTACGAGGAAAGTAGCCGGGGAGCTGTTTTTT; cdr3_aa: CSASTRKVAGELFF
d_call: NA; v_call: TRBV6-6; j_call: TRBJ1-3; cdr3_length: 14; clone_size: NA; cdr3_nt: TGTGCCAGCAGTTACGCAGGGGCTGGAAACACCATATATTTT; cdr3_aa: CASSYAGAGNTIYF
d_call: NA; v_call: TRBV5-5; j_call: TRBJ1-6; cdr3_length: 14; clone_size: NA; cdr3_nt: TGTGCCAGCAGGACCGGGACTCCCAGCTCACCCCTCCACTTT; cdr3_aa: CASRTGTPSSPLHF
d_call: NA; v_call: TRBV19; j_call: TRBJ1-1; cdr3_length: 15; clone_size: NA; cdr3_nt: TGTGCCAGTACCCCGACCTTAGACAGAAACACTGAAGCTTTCTTT; cdr3_aa: CASTPTLDRNTEAFF
d_call: NA; v_call: TRBV19; j_call: TRBJ1-5; cdr3_length: 13; clone_size: NA; cdr3_nt: TGTGCCAGTAGTGAGGACAGAAATCAGCCCCAGCATTTT; cdr3_aa: CASSEDRNQPQHF
d_call: TRBD1; v_call: TRBV29-1; j_call: TRBJ1-1; cdr3_length: 14; clone_size: NA; cdr3_nt: TGCAGCGCCCAAGGGACAGGGAGGAACACTGAAGCTTTCTTT; cdr3_aa: CSAQGTGRNTEAFF
d_call: TRBD2; v_call: TRBV28; j_call: TRBJ2-3; cdr3_length: 15; clone_size: NA; cdr3_nt: TGTGCCAGCAGTTATTGGGGCGGGAGGGCAGATACGCAGTATTTT; cdr3_aa: CASSYWGGRADTQYF
d_call: TRBD2; v_call: TRBV6-4; j_call: TRBJ2-1; cdr3_length: 15; clone_size: NA; cdr3_nt: TGTGCCAGCAGTGCCGGGACTAGCGGTGACAATGAGCAGTTCTTC; cdr3_aa: CASSAGTSGDNEQFF
d_call: NA; v_call: TRBV5-5; j_call: TRBJ1-1; cdr3_length: 15; clone_size: NA; cdr3_nt: TGTGCCAGCAGCTTGTTGGAGCCACCATACTCTGAAGCTTTCTTT; cdr3_aa: CASSLLEPPYSEAFF
d_call: NA; v_call: TRBV9; j_call: TRBJ2-6; cdr3_length: 15; clone_size: few; cdr3_nt: TGTGCCAGCAGCGTCGGGATCTCTGGGGCCAACGTCCTGACTTTC; cdr3_aa: CASSVGISGANVLTF
d_call: TRBD2; v_call: TRBV18; j_call: TRBJ2-7; cdr3_length: 15; clone_size: NA; cdr3_nt: TGTGCCAGCTCATTGGGACTAGCGGGAGTCTACGAGCAGTACTTC; cdr3_aa: CASSLGLAGVYEQYF
d_call: NA; v_call: TRBV28; j_call: TRBJ1-4; cdr3_length: 13; clone_size: NA; cdr3_nt: TGTGCCAGCAGATCGGGAGCAAATGGAAAACTGTTTTTT; cdr3_aa: CASRSGANGKLFF
d_call: NA; v_call: TRBV14; j_call: TRBJ2-5; cdr3_length: 15; clone_size: NA; cdr3_nt: TGTGCCAGCAGCCGCGGGGACGAACGGTCGGAGACCCAGTACTTC; cdr3_aa: CASSRGDERSETQYF
d_call: TRBD2; v_call: TRBV19; j_call: TRBJ2-1; cdr3_length: 12; clone_size: NA; cdr3_nt: TGTGCCAGTGGGACTAGGCGCAATGAGCAGTTCTTC; cdr3_aa: CASGTRRNEQFF
d_call: TRBD1; v_call: TRBV27; j_call: TRBJ1-2; cdr3_length: 14; clone_size: NA; cdr3_nt: TGTGCCAGCAGTCCGGGACAGTCTAACTATGGCTACACCTTC; cdr3_aa: CASSPGQSNYGYTF
d_call: TRBD1; v_call: TRBV5-6; j_call: TRBJ2-7; cdr3_length: 15; clone_size: NA; cdr3_nt: TGTGCCAGCAGCCCCGGGACAGGGGCCACGCGAGAGCAGTACTTC; cdr3_aa: CASSPGTGATREQYF
d_call: NA; v_call: TRBV19; j_call: TRBJ1-5; cdr3_length: 16; clone_size: NA; cdr3_nt: TGTGCCAGTACAACCCTGGGGGGGGGTAGCAATCAGCCCCAGCATTTT; cdr3_aa: CASTTLGGGSNQPQHF
d_call: NA; v_call: TRBV5-1; j_call: TRBJ1-1; cdr3_length: 15; clone_size: once; cdr3_nt: TGCGCCAGCAGCGCCAACAGGGAATCGACCACTGAAGCTTTCTTT; cdr3_aa: CASSANRESTTEAFF
d_call: TRBD2; v_call: TRBV23-1; j_call: TRBJ2-7; cdr3_length: 17; clone_size: NA; cdr3_nt: TGCGCCAGCAGTCAACCTATCCGGGGGGGGCCTTTCTACGAGCAGTACTTC; cdr3_aa: CASSQPIRGGPFYEQYF
d_call: NA; v_call: TRBV27; j_call: TRBJ2-5; cdr3_length: 14; clone_size: NA; cdr3_nt: TGTGCCAGCAGTTTAGAGCGGTTCGAGAGACCCCAGTACTTC; cdr3_aa: CASSLERFERPQYF
d_call: NA; v_call: TRBV7-3; j_call: TRBJ2-6; cdr3_length: 19; clone_size: NA; cdr3_nt: TGTGCCAGCAGCGACGGGGCGGGGCTGCGCAGCCCTGGGGCCAACGTCCTGACTTTC; cdr3_aa: CASSDGAGLRSPGANVLTF
d_call: TRBD2; v_call: TRBV19; j_call: TRBJ2-1; cdr3_length: 13; clone_size: NA; cdr3_nt: TGTGCCAGTAAAGCGGGAGTGCACAATGAGCAGTTCTTC; cdr3_aa: CASKAGVHNEQFF
d_call: TRBD1; v_call: TRBV4-1; j_call: TRBJ2-7; cdr3_length: 14; clone_size: NA; cdr3_nt: TGCGCCAGCAGCCAAGGGCAGGGGGACTACGAGCAGTACTTC; cdr3_aa: CASSQGQGDYEQYF
d_call: TRBD1; v_call: TRBV19; j_call: TRBJ2-7; cdr3_length: 17; clone_size: NA; cdr3_nt: TGTGCCAGTAGTACTTTTACTACCGGGACAGTGCCCTACGAGCAGTACTTC; cdr3_aa: CASSTFTTGTVPYEQYF
d_call: NA; v_call: TRBV19; j_call: TRBJ2-7; cdr3_length: 14; clone_size: NA; cdr3_nt: TGTGCCAGTATTTCGGGAGTCGTAACCTACGAGCAGTACTTC; cdr3_aa: CASISGVVTYEQYF
d_call: NA; v_call: TRBV18; j_call: TRBJ1-2; cdr3_length: 15; clone_size: NA; cdr3_nt: TGTGCCAGCTCACCATTGGACACCACTGGCTATGGCTACACCTTC; cdr3_aa: CASSPLDTTGYGYTF